This T cell receptor beta chain was retrieved from a study of T-cell reconstitution after alpha-beta-depleted transplantation in children. During its preparation, the TCRbeta library received unique molecular identifiers. MiXCR was run by TCRdb on the PCR reads, yielding one entry per CDR3 protein. The repertoire holds some 550,000 distinct CDR3 sequences, around 16% seen once, with 2.5% to 4% in the top ten. The specimen was PBMCs from the stem cell graft donor, collected from the stem cell graft. The receptor's source is a human donor who donated a stem cell graft to a child with acute lymphoblastic leukemia.

CDR3 sequence reads: CSAHPVDSYEQYF. The CDR3 bases are TGCAGTGCTCATCCAGTGGATAGCTACGAGCAGTACTTC. The genes are TRBV20-1 and TRBJ2-7; D is uncertain. Germline CDR1 and CDR2: DFQATT and SNEGSKA (reference sequence). The V and J ends lost 5 bases and 3 bases respectively, with 14 bases between them. The CDR3 has 13 amino acids.